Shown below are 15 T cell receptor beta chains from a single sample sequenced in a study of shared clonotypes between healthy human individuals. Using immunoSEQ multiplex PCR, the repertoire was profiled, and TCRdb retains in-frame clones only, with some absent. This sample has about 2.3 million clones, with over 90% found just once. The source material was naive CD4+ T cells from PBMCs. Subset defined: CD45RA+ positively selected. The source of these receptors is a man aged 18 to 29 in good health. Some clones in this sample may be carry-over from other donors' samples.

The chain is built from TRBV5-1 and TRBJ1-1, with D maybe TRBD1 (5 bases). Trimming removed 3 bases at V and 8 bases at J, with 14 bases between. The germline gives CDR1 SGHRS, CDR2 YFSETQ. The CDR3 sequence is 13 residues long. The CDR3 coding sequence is TGCGCCAGCAGCTCGGGAGGACACCTCGAAGCTTTCTTT. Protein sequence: CASSSGGHLEAFF.

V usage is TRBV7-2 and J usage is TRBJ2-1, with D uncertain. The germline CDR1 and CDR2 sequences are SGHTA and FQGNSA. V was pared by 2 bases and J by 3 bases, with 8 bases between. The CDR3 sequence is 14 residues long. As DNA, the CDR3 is TGTGCCAGCAGCTTATCGGCAGACTACAATGAGCAGTTCTTC. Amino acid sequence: CASSLSADYNEQFF.

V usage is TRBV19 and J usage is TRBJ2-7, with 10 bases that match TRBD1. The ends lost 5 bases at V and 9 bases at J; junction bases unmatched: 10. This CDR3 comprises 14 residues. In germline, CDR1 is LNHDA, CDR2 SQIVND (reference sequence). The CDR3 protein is CASSPLGDRGGQYF. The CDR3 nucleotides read TGTGCCAGTAGTCCCCTGGGGGACAGGGGAGGGCAGTACTTC.

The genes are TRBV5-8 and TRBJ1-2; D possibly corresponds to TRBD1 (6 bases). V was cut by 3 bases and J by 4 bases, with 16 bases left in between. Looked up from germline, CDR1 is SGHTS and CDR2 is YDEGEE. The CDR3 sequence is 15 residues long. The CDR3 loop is CASSSTGTKVYGYTF. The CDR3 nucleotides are TGTGCCAGCAGCTCCACCGGGACAAAAGTCTATGGCTACACCTTC.

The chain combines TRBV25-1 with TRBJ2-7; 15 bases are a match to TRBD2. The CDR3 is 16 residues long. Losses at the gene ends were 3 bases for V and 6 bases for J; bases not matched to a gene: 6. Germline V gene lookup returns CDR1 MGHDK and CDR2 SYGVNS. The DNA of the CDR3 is TGTGCCAGCAGTGACAGGCCGGGACTAGCGGGAGGCGAGCAGTACTTC. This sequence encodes CASSDRPGLAGGEQYF.

CDR3 nucleotides: TGTGCCTGGAGCGAAGCGGGTTTGGGCGATGAGCAGTTCTTC. Its translation is CAWSEAGLGDEQFF. V and J are TRBV30 and TRBJ2-1; D perhaps matches TRBD2 (6 bases). CDR3 length: 14 amino acids. Deletions cut 3 bases from V and 8 bases from J, with 17 bases between. Germline V gene sequence: CDR1 GTSNPN, CDR2 SVGIG (reference sequence).

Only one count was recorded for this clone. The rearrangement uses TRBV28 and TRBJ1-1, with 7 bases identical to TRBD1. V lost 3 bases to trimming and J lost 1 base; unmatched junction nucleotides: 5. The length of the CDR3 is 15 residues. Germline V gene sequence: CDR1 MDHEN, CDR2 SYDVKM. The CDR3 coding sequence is TGTGCCAGCAGTTTGACAGGGCTACCGAACACTGAAGCTTTCTTT. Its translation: CASSLTGLPNTEAFF.

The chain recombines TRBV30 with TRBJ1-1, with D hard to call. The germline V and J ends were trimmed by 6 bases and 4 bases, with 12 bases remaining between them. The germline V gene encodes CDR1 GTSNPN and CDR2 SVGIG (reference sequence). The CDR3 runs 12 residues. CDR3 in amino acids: CACGLGITEAFF. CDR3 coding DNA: TGTGCCTGTGGATTGGGGATCACTGAAGCTTTCTTT.

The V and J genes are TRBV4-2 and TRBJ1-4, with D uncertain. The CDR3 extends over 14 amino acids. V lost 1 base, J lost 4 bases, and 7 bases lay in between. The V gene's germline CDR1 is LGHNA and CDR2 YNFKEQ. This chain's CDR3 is CASSQGIGNEKLFF. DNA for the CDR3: TGTGCCAGCAGCCAAGGTATTGGTAATGAAAAACTGTTTTTT.

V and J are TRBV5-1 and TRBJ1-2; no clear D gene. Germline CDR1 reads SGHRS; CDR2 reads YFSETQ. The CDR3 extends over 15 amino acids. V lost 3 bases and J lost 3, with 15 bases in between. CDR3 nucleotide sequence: TGCGCCAGCAGCTCGGATGGGCTCGTCGACTATGGCTACACCTTC. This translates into CASSSDGLVDYGYTF.

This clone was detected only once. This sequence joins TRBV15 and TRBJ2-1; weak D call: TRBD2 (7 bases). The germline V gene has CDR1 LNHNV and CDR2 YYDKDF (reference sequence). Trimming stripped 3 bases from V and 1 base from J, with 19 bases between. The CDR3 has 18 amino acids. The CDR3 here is CATSRALGGGLSYNEQFF. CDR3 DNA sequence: TGTGCCACCAGCAGGGCCCTTGGGGGGGGCTTGTCCTACAATGAGCAGTTCTTC.

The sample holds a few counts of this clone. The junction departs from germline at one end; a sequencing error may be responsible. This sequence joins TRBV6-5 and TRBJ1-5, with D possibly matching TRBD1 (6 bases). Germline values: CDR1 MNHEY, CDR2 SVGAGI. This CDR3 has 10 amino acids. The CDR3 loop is CASTHQGPVF. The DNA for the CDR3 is TGTGCCAGCACCCATCAGGGGCCGGTCTTT.

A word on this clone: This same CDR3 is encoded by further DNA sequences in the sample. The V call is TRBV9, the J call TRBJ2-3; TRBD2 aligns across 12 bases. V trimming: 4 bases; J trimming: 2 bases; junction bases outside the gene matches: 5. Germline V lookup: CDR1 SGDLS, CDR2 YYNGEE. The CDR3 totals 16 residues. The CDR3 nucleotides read TGTGCCAGCAGCCCGCGGACTAGCGGGACCACAGATACGCAGTATTTT. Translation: CASSPRTSGTTDTQYF.

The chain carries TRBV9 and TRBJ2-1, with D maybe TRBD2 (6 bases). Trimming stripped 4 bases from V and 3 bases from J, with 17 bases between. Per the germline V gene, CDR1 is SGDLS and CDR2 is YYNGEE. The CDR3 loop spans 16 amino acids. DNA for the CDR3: TGTGCCAGCAGCCTCATAGCGGATACCATCTACAATGAGCAGTTCTTC. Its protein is CASSLIADTIYNEQFF.

CDR3 region: CASSSRQTSTDTQYF. CDR3 coding DNA: TGCGCCAGCAGCTCTCGGCAGACTAGCACAGATACGCAGTATTTT. V and J are TRBV5-1 and TRBJ2-3; unclear D gene. Germline lookup yields CDR1 SGHRS and CDR2 YFSETQ. This CDR3 contains 15 residues. V was pared by 3 bases and J by 0 bases, with 11 bases between.